This T cell receptor beta chain stems from a study of PD-1 blockade in classical Hodgkin lymphoma (dated by TCRdb to the early 2020s). In the study overall: Nivolumab dosing was 3 mg/kg intravenously every 2 weeks, continuing until either disease progression or unacceptable toxicity. The study used CyTOF and TCR beta sequencing to define a peripheral blood immune signature of response to PD-1 blockade in classical Hodgkin lymphoma. Results and caveats for the whole study, not just this receptor: Among trial patients, those achieving complete response had baseline diversity similar to that of newly diagnosed patients, while diversity was significantly lower in partial responders and progressors. Diversity was lower in patients who began nivolumab less than 1 year after ASCT, so these patients were left out of later analyses to avoid confounding by immune reconstitution. The study was limited to a single clinical trial cohort, and causes of repertoire differences, possibly disease activity or prior therapy, remained undefined. Newly diagnosed patients were reported to have lower baseline TCR diversity than healthy donors, and relapsed/refractory patients were reported to have lower baseline TCR diversity still. By C4D1, a significant rise was seen in CD4+ TCR diversity but not in CD8+ TCR diversity (p=0.0027 vs p=0.16), and the rise was most apparent among complete responders (p=0.02).

Note on this clone: Which antigen it targets is not known. One base away there is no much larger clone; base qualities are not given.

Interpreted using the paper, the time point label stands for: cycle 1 day 1 (C1D1), immediately before nivolumab initiation. All trial patients had relapsed after autologous stem cell transplantation, with cohorts A, B and C differing in prior brentuximab vedotin exposure. The trial cohort included 56 patients with relapsed/refractory classical Hodgkin lymphoma, and each patient had a best overall response of complete response, partial response or progressive disease. Single-agent nivolumab was administered to trial patients in the multi-cohort phase II CheckMate 205 trial. An independent review committee assessed best overall response by applying the 2007 International Working Group response criteria. Trial PBMCs were collected immediately before nivolumab initiation (C1D1) and during therapy at cycle 2 day 1 and cycle 4 day 1. Peripheral blood was collected in 8 mL Vacutainer Cell Preparation Tubes, from which PBMCs were isolated by centrifugation and then cryopreserved.

Genomic DNA was extracted with the Qiagen DNeasy kit from unsorted PBMCs and from negatively selected CD4+ and CD8+ fractions. Amplification of TCR beta CDR3 regions was done by immunoSEQ multiplex PCR with primers that anneal to V and J segments. A synthetic immune receptor repertoire was used to minimize amplification bias, and remaining bias was computationally removed after sequencing. In the source study's methods: Custom Python scripts were used to quantify repertoire diversity as the Shannon entropy index. Unsorted, CD4+ and CD8+ repertoires were analyzed separately, except in combined analyses where CD4+ and CD8+ sequences were merged in silico. Clonal expansion was defined as a frequency increase of at least 2-fold after treatment compared with C1D1, and clones undetected at baseline were assigned a pseudocount of 0.5. Singleton clones were defined as clones with 0 or 1 copy at C1D1, and non-singleton clones were defined as clones with 2 or more copies. By matching protein sequences in sorted samples from the same patient, clones expanded in unsorted samples were annotated as CD4+, CD8+ or unknown. Wilcoxon tests on paired samples were used to test changes in diversity from C1D1 to C4D1. TCRdb limited this immuneACCESS table to in-frame rearrangements with V and J called. A share of clones is missing; checked studies link under half to unresolved V genes, and the rest is unexplained. V, J and clone size derive from that table, while D and trimming were established from the DNA sequence. The sample data list roughly 42,000 clones, and approximately 70% of these were observed just once. 3% of the sample comes from the top ten.

V drops 0 bases and J drops 3 bases, leaving 16 bases in between. The CDR3 goes from the cysteine to the phenylalanine over 16 residues. Only the CDR3 DNA stays, 48 bases, in frame from base 1. The germline V gene gives CDR1 as SGHRS and CDR2 as YFSETQ. The sequencing here drew on peripheral blood mononuclear cells (PBMCs), taken at baseline. The TCR originated in a human donor with classical Hodgkin lymphoma. The chain is made from TRBV5-1 and TRBJ2-7; 6 matching bases give a weak D call of TRBD2. The DNA reads as follows: TGCGCCAGCAGCTTGGCCCAGGACTACCTAAACTACGAGCAGTACTTC. This encodes CASSLAQDYLNYEQYF.